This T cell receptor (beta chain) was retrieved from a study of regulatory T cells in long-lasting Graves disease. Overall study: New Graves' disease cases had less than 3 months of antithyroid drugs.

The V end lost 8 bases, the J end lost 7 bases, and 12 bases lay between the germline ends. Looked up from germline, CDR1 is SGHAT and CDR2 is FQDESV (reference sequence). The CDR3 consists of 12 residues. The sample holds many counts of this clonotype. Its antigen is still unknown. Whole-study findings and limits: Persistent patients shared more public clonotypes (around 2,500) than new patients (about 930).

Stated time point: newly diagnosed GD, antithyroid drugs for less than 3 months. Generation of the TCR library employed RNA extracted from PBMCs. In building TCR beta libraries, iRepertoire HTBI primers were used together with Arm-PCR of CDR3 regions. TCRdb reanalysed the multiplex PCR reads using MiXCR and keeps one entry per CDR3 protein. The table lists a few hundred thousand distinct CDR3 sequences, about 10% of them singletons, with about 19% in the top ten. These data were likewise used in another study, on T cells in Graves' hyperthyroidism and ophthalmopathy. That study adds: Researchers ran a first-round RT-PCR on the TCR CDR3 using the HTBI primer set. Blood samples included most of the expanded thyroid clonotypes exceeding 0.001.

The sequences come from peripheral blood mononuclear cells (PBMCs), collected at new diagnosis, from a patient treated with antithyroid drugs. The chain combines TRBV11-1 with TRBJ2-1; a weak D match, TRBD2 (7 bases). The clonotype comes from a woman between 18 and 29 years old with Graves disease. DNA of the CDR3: TGTGCCAGCGTCGGGGGGCGAAATGAGCAGTTCTTC. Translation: CASVGGRNEQFF. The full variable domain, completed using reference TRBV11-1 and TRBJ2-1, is EAEVAQSPRYKITEKSQAVAFWCDPISGHATLYWYRQILGQGPELLVQFQDESVVDDSQLPKDRFSAERLKGVDSTLKIQPAELGDSAMYLCASVGGRNEQFFGPGTRLTVL.